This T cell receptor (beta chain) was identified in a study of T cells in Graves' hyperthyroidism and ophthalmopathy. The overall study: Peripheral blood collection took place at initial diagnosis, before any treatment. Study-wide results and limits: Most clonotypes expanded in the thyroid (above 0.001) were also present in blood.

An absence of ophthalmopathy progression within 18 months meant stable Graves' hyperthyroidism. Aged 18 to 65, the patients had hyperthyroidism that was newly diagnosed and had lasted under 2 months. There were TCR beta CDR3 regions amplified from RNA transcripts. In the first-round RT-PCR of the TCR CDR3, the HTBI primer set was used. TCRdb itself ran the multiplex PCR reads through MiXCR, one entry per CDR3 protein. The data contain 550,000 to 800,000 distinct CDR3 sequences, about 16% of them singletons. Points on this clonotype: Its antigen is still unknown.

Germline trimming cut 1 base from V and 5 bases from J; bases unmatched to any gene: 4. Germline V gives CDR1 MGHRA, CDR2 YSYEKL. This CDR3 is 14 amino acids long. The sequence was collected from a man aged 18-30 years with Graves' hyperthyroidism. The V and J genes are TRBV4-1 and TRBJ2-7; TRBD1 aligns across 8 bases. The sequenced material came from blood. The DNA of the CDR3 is TGCGCCAGCAGCCAAGGGACAGGGAGTGACGAGCAGTACTTC. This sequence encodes CASSQGTGSDEQYF.